This T cell receptor (beta chain) was sequenced in a study of human T cells and chemical hapten exposure. TCRdb re-called the RACE reads through MiXCR, storing one row per CDR3 protein. The table has tens of thousands of distinct CDR3 sequences, 9.6% seen once; the top ten hold less than 4.5%. Time point specified: pre-sensitization, week 0. The treatment: therapeutic diphenylcyclopropenone sensitization with weekly scalp DPC. The CDR3 spans 15 residues. Germline V gives CDR1 MGHDK, CDR2 SYGVNS. V was clipped by 6 bases and J by 3 bases; unmatched bases: 4. Sequencing was performed on whole blood, taken in connection with sensitization to the hapten diphenylcyclopropenone (DPC). The chain couples TRBV25-1 to TRBJ2-1; 11 nucleotides line up with TRBD2. The TCR comes from a woman aged 35 to 49 with alopecia areata. Some clones in this sample may be carry-over from other donors' samples. The CDR3 nucleotides are TGTGCCAGCAGCCGAGGGACTAGCGGCTACAATGAGCAGTTCTTC. It is translated as CASSRGTSGYNEQFF.